The clone carrying this T cell receptor beta chain was seen repeatedly, ten times or more. Antigen unknown. The CDR3 loop spans 14 amino acids. Between the trimmed V and J ends, which lost 4 bases and 2 bases, there was a span of 12 bases. Germline V CDR1 and CDR2: SGDLS, YYNGEE. CAS ≥3, NOSPECS ≥4, moderate-to-severe activity and duration under 3 months marked donors with ophthalmopathy. Other autoimmune diseases, uncontrolled infections, pregnancy or lactation ruled patients out of participation. This entry is derived from a study of Graves' ophthalmopathy and Graves' hyperthyroidism. Study in general: No treatment had been given when peripheral blood was collected at initial diagnosis. Study results and limitations: A majority of expanded thyroid clonotypes exceeding 0.001 frequency were likewise present in blood.

TCR beta CDR3 regions were amplified from RNA transcripts. An opening RT-PCR round employed HTBI primers and preceded a second-round multiplex PCR. TCRdb re-called the multiplex PCR reads through MiXCR, storing one row per CDR3 protein. The table records around 660,000 distinct CDR3 sequences, approximately 39% of them present only once. The sample was peripheral blood. This chain uses TRBV9 with TRBJ1-1; D is undetermined. The source of this sequence is an adult man with Graves' ophthalmopathy. For the CDR3, the DNA is TGTGCCAGCAGCTTTACAGCGACCAACACTGAAGCTTTCTTT. This translates into CASSFTATNTEAFF. The full variable domain, its missing parts supplied by reference TRBV9 and TRBJ1-1, is DSGVTQTPKHLITATGQRVTLRCSPRSGDLSVYWYQQSLDQGLQFLIQYYNGEERAKGNILERFSAQQFPDLHSELNLSSLELGDSALYFCASSFTATNTEAFFGQGTRLTVV.